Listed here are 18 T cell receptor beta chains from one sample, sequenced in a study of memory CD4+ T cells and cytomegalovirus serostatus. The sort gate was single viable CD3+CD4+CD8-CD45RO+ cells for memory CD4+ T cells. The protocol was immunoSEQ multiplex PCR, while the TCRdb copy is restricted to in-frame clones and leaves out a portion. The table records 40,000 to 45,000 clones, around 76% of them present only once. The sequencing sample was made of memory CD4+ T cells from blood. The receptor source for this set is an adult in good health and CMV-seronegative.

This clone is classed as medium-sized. CDR3 region: CASSKDTGAHQPQHF. In DNA form, the CDR3 reads TGTGCCAGCAGCAAAGATACCGGGGCCCATCAGCCCCAGCATTTT. The genes are TRBV21-1 and TRBJ1-5. TRBV21-1 is recorded as a pseudogene. The CDR3 has 15 amino acids.

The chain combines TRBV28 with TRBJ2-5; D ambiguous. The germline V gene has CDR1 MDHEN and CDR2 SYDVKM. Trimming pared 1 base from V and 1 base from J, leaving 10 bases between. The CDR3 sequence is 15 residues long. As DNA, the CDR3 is TGTGCCAGCAGTTTATCTTTCGGATTCCAAGAGACCCAGTACTTC. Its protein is CASSLSFGFQETQYF.

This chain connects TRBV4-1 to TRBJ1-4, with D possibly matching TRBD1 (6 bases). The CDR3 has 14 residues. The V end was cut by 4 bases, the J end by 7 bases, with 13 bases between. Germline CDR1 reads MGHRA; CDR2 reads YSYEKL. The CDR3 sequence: CASSPPGQTEKLFF. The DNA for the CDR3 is TGCGCCAGCAGCCCCCCCGGACAGACTGAAAAACTGTTTTTT.

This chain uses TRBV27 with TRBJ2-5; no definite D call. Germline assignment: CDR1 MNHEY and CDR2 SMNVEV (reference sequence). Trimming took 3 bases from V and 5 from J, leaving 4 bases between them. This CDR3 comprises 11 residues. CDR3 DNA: TGTGCCAGCAGTTTTCCGGAGACCCAGTACTTC. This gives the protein CASSFPETQYF.

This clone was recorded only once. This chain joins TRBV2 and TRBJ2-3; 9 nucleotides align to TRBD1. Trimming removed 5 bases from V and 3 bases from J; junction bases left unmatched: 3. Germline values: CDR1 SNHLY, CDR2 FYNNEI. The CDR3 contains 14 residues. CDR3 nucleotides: TGTGCCAGCAGTAGGGACAGGGTGACAGATACGCAGTATTTT. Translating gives CASSRDRVTDTQYF.

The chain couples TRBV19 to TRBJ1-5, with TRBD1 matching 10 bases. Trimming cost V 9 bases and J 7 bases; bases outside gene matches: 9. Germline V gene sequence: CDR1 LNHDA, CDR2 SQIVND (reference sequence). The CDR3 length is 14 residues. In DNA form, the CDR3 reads TGTGCCAGCAACCGGGACAGGGGTTTCCAGCCCCAGCATTTT. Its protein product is CASNRDRGFQPQHF.

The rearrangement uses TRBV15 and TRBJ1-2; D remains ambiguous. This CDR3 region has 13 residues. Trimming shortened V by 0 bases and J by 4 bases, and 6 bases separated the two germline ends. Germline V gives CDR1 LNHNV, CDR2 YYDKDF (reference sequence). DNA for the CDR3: TGTGCCACCAGCAGAGATGAAATCTATGGCTACACCTTC. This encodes CATSRDEIYGYTF.

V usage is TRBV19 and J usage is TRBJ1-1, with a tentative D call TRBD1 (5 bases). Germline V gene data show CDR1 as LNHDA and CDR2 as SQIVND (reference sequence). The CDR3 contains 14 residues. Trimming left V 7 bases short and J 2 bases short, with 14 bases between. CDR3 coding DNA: TGTGCCAGTACCCCAGTTTGGACAAACACTGAAGCTTTCTTT. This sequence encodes CASTPVWTNTEAFF.

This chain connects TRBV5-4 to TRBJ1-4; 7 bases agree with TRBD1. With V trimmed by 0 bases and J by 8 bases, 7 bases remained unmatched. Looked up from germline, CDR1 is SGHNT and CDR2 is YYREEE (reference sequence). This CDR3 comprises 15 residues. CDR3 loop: CASSLGGSGGEKLFF. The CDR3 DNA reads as TGTGCCAGCAGCTTGGGTGGGTCAGGGGGAGAAAAACTGTTTTTT.

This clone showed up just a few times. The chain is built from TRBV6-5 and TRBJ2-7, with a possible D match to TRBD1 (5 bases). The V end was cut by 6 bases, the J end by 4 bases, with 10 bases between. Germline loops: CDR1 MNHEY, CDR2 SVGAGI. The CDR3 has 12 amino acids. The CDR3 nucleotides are TGTGCCAGCAGCCACGGACATTACGAGCAGTACTTC. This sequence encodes CASSHGHYEQYF.

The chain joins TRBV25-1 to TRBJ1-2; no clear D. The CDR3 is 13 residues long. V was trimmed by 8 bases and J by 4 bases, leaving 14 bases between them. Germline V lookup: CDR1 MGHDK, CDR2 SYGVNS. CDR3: CASSRSLGYGYTF. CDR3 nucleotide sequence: TGTGCCAGCTCCCGATCCCTAGGCTATGGCTACACCTTC.

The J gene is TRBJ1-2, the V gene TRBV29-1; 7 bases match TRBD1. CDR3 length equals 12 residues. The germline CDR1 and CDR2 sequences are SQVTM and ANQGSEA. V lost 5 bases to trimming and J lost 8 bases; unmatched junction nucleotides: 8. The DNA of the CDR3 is TGCAGCGTTAGAAGACAGGGAGGCGGCTACACCTTC. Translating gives CSVRRQGGGYTF.

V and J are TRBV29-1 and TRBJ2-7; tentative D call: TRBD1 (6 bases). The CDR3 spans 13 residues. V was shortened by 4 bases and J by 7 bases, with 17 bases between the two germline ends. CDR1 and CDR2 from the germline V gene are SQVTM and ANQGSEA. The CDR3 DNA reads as TGCAGCGTTGGGACAGTGGGGGTCGGGGAGCAGTACTTC. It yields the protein CSVGTVGVGEQYF.

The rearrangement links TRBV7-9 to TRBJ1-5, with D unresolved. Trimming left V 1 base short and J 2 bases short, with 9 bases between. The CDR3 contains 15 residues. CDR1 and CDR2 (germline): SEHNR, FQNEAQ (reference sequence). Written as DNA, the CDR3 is TGTGCCAGCAGCTTAGAGGGAGCGGGCAATCAGCCCCAGCATTTT. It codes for CASSLEGAGNQPQHF.

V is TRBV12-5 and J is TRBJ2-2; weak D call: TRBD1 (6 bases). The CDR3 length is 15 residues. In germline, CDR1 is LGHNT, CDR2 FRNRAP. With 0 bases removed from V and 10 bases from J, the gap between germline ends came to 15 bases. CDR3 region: CASGLVTGSHVELFF. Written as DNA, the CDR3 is TGTGCTAGTGGTTTGGTTACAGGGAGCCATGTGGAGCTGTTTTTT.

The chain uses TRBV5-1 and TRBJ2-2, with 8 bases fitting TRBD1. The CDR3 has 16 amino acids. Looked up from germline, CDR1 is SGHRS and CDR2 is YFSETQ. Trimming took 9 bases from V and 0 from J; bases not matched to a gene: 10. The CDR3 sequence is CAMADRVGANTGELFF. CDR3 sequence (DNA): TGCGCCATGGCGGACAGGGTTGGGGCGAACACCGGGGAGCTGTTTTTT.

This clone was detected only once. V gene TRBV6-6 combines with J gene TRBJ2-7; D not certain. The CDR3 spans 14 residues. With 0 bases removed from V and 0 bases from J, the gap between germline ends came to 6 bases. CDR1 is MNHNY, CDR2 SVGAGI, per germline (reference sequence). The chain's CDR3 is CASSYSVSSYEQYF. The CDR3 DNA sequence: TGTGCCAGCAGTTACTCCGTCAGCTCCTACGAGCAGTACTTC.

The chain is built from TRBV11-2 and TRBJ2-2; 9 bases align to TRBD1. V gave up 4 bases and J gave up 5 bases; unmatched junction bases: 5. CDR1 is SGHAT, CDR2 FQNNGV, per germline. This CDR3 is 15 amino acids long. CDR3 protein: CASSSQGARTGELFF. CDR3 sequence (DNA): TGTGCCAGCAGCTCACAGGGGGCGCGAACCGGGGAGCTGTTTTTT.